The clone carrying this T cell receptor beta chain was recorded once. These data are taken from a study of T cell responses to AZD1222 COVID-19 vaccine. Combined were second doses at about 4 or about 12 weeks. TCRdb's copy holds only in-frame clones and misses some; the assay was immunoSEQ multiplex PCR. Among 130,000 or so clones listed, around 80% were seen once. This CDR3 region has 13 residues. The germline CDR1 and CDR2 sequences are LNHDA and SQIVND (reference sequence). V was trimmed by 3 bases and J by 11 bases, leaving 14 bases between them. The specimen was peripheral blood, collected 28 days after the second AZD1222 dose. The V and J genes are TRBV19 and TRBJ1-5; D might be TRBD1 (6 bases). This sequence was found in an adult who received the AZD1222 COVID-19 vaccine. This CDR3 reads CASSIWGPGAQHF. CDR3 nucleotides: TGTGCCAGTAGTATTTGGGGCCCAGGGGCCCAGCATTTT.